This T cell receptor (beta chain) emerged from a study of beta chain features in type 1 diabetes. Per germline, CDR1 LNHDA and CDR2 SQIVND (reference sequence). V lost 7 bases, J lost 4 bases, and 8 bases stayed unmatched. The CDR3 has 14 amino acids. CD4+ naive, central memory, regulatory and stem cell-like memory cells were sorted via CD45RO/CCR7/CD25/CD127/CD95/CD27. The isolated RNA, all of it, was reverse transcribed, so expressed TCRB transcripts were what got sequenced. Only in-frame clones appear in the TCRdb table, and some are missing; sequencing was by immunoSEQ multiplex PCR. The data contain approximately 150,000 clones, 10% of them singletons.

The TCR originated in a man aged 18 to 29 in good health. The sequenced material came from naive CD4+ T cells from blood. The rearrangement joins TRBV19 to TRBJ1-2, with TRBD1 identical over 8 bases. The chain's CDR3 is CASTSDRVAYGYTF. CDR3 coding DNA: TGTGCCAGTACCTCGGACAGGGTGGCCTATGGCTACACCTTC. Full variable domain (outside the CDR3, taken from reference TRBV19 and TRBJ1-2): DGGITQSPKYLFRKEGQNVTLSCEQNLNHDAMYWYRQDPGQGLRLIYYSQIVNDFQKGDIAEGYSVSREKKESFPLTVTSAQKNPTAFYLCASTSDRVAYGYTFGSGTRLTVV.